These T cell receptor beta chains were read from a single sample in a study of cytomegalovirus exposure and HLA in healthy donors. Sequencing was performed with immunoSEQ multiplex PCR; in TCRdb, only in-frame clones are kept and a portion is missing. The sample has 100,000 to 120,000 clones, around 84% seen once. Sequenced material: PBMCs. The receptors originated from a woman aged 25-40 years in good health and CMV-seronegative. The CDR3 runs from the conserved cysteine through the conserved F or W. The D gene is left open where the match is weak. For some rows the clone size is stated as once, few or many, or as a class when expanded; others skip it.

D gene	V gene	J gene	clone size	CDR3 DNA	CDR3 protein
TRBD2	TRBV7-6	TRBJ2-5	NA	TGTGCCAGCAGCTACGACGGTAGGGGACTAGCGGGAACAGAGACCCAGTACTTC	CASSYDGRGLAGTETQYF
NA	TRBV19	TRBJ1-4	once	TGTGCCAGTACCCCAGGGGATCGGCACGAAAAACTGTTTTTT	CASTPGDRHEKLFF
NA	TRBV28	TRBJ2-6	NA	TGTGCCAGCAGTTCGGACAGATTCTCTGGGGCCAACGTCCTGACTTTC	CASSSDRFSGANVLTF
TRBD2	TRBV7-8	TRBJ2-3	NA	TGTGCCAGCAGCTTAGAGGTCGGGGGGGGCACAGATACGCAGTATTTT	CASSLEVGGGTDTQYF
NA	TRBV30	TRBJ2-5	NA	TGTGCCTGGAGTGTACTGTCCGGGGGCCAAGAGACCCAGTACTTC	CAWSVLSGGQETQYF
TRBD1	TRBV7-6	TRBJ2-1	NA	TGTGCCAGCAGCTTAGACAGGGGCGATGAGCAGTTCTTC	CASSLDRGDEQFF
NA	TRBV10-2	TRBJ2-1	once	TGCGCCAGCATGGTAGATTCCTACAATGAGCAGTTCTTC	CASMVDSYNEQFF
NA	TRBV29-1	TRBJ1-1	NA	TGCAGCGTTGAAGCCAGGGGCGAAGGAGGAATGAACACTGAAGCTTTCTTT	CSVEARGEGGMNTEAFF
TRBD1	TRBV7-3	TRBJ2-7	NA	TGTGCCAGCAGCTTCGGACAGGGGGCCACCTACGAGCAGTACTTC	CASSFGQGATYEQYF
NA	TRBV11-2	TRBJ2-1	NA	TGTGCCAGCGGAGGGCTCGGGAGTGTCTTCTTC	CASGGLGSVFF
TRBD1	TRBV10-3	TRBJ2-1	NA	TGTGCCATCAGCGGGACAGGGGGCAGCAATGAGCAGTTCTTC	CAISGTGGSNEQFF
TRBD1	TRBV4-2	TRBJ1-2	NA	TGTGCCAGCAGCCCGGAAGGGACAGGGGGTAACTATGGCTACACCTTC	CASSPEGTGGNYGYTF
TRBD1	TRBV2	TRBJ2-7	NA	TGTGCCAGCAGTGCCCGCCGAGGGACAGGGGGCGGCTACGAGCAGTACTTC	CASSARRGTGGGYEQYF
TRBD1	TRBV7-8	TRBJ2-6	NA	TGTGCCAGCAGCTTAGTGGACAGGGTGGACTCTGGGGCCAACGTCCTGACTTTC	CASSLVDRVDSGANVLTF
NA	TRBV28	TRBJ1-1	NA	TGTGCCAGCAGTTTATTTATACTTGTGGGGGGATCCGCTGAAGCTTTCTTT	CASSLFILVGGSAEAFF
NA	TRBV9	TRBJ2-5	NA	TGTGCCAGCAGCGTAGCGGCTAGCCGGCAAGAGACCCAGTACTTC	CASSVAASRQETQYF
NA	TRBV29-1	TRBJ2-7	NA	TGCAGCGTGGCCCCAGGGCCCACGAGCGAGCAGTACTTC	CSVAPGPTSEQYF
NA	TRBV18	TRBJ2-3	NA	TGTGCCAGCTCACCACGGACGGGAGCTAGCACAGATACGCAGTATTTT	CASSPRTGASTDTQYF
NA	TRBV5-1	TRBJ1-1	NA	TGCGCCAGCAGCTTGAATCAGGGGAGCACTGAAGCTTTCTTT	CASSLNQGSTEAFF
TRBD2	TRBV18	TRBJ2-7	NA	TGTGCCAGCTCACCACAAGGGACTAGCGGCTACGAGCAGTACTTC	CASSPQGTSGYEQYF
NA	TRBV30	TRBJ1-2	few	TGTGCCTGGAGGAACTCAGGGGTCGGCTATGGCTACACCTTC	CAWRNSGVGYGYTF
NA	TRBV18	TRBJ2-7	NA	TGTGCCAGCTCACCCAAGGAAAGGGTAGGACTCTACGAGCAGTACTTC	CASSPKERVGLYEQYF
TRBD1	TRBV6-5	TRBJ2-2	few	TGTGCCAGCAGTTCACAGGGGCCCACCGGGGAGCTGTTTTTT	CASSSQGPTGELFF
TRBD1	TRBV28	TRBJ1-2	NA	TGTGCCAGCAGCCCAGGGGGGTTAGGTGGCTACACCTTC	CASSPGGLGGYTF
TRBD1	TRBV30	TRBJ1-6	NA	TGTGCCTGGAGTTTAGGGACAGGGTCGAATTTGGGGCTAAGCCGAAATTCACCCCTCCACTTT	CAWSLGTGSNLGLSRNSPLHF
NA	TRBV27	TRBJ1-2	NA	TGTGCCAGCAGTTTATTATCGGGGTCCCATGGCTACACCTTC	CASSLLSGSHGYTF
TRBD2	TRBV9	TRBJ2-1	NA	TGTGCCAGCAGCGTAGATGGACTAGCGATGGATGAGCAGTTCTTC	CASSVDGLAMDEQFF
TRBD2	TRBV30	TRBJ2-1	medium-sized	TGTGCCTGGAGTTCCCAGCGGGAGGTGTATGAGCAGTTCTTC	CAWSSQREVYEQFF
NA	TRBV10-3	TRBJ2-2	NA	TGTGCCATCAGTGAGCGCCTACTGAACACCGGGGAGCTGTTTTTT	CAISERLLNTGELFF
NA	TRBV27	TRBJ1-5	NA	TGTGCCAGCAGTTTTTATTATAGCAATCAGCCCCAGCATTTT	CASSFYYSNQPQHF
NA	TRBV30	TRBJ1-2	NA	TGTGCCTGGAAGAGGGTTGGCTACACCTTC	CAWKRVGYTF
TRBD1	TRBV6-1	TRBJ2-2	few	TGTGCCAGCAGTGACGGATACCGGGACAGGTCCTTT	CASSDGYRDRSF
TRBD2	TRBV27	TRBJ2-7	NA	TGTGCCAGCAGTTCGGGACTAGCGGGCCTTGAGTACTTC	CASSSGLAGLEYF
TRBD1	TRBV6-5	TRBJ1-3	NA	TGTGCCAGCGGGGACAGCACGAGAAACACCATATATTTT	CASGDSTRNTIYF
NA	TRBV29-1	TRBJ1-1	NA	TGCAGCGTATCTCGGGGTTTCATGAACACTGAAGCTTTCTTT	CSVSRGFMNTEAFF
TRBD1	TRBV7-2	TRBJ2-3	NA	TGTGCCAGCAGCCTCATACCGGGACAGGGCACAGATACGCAGTATTTT	CASSLIPGQGTDTQYF
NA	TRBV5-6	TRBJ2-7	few	TGTGCCAGCAGCCGCGACAGGAGCTCCTACGAGCAGTACTTC	CASSRDRSSYEQYF
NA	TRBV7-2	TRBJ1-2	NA	TGTGCCAGCAGCTTAGAAAGCAGGGGAATAGGAGGCTACACCTTC	CASSLESRGIGGYTF
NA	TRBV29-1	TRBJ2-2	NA	TGCAGCGTTGATCTCGGGAACACCGGGGAGCTGTTTTTT	CSVDLGNTGELFF
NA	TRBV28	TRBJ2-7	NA	TGTGCCAGCAGTTTAACTTGGCGGAATTCAAGGTACGAGCAGTACTTC	CASSLTWRNSRYEQYF
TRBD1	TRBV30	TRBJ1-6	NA	TGTGCCTGGTCGACAGGGGCCGGGGGTTCACCCCTCCACTTT	CAWSTGAGGSPLHF
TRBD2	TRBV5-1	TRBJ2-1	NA	TGCGCCAGCAGCCTTCAGACTAGCGGGTCCTACAATGAGCAGTTCTTC	CASSLQTSGSYNEQFF
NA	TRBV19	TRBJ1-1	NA	TGTGCCAGTAGTGTGTTGCGGGACACTGAAGCTTTCTTT	CASSVLRDTEAFF